This TCR beta chain derives from a study of T cells in Graves' hyperthyroidism and ophthalmopathy. This clonotype occurred many times. Absent ophthalmopathy progression within 18 months defined stable Graves' hyperthyroidism. Disease duration under 2 months; hyperthyroidism patients were aged 18 to 65. Criteria for exclusion of patients were uncontrolled infection, other autoimmune disease, pregnancy or lactation. RNA transcripts were the template for amplifying TCR beta CDR3 regions. HTBI primers drove first-round RT-PCR of the TCR CDR3. TCRdb used MiXCR to reprocess the multiplex PCR reads, holding one entry per CDR3 protein. This sample has more than 450,000 distinct CDR3 sequences, with 11% to 15% found just once. This CDR3 comprises 15 residues. Germline assignment: CDR1 SGHAT and CDR2 FQNNGV. The V end lost 1 base, the J end lost 2 bases, and 9 bases lay between the germline ends.

The sample consisted of blood. This chain connects TRBV11-2 to TRBJ1-3; D not resolved. The sequence was collected from a woman aged 40 to 55 with Graves' hyperthyroidism. CDR3 loop: CASSLGSATGNTIYF. The CDR3 nucleotides are TGTGCCAGCAGCTTAGGTTCAGCCACTGGAAACACCATATATTTT.